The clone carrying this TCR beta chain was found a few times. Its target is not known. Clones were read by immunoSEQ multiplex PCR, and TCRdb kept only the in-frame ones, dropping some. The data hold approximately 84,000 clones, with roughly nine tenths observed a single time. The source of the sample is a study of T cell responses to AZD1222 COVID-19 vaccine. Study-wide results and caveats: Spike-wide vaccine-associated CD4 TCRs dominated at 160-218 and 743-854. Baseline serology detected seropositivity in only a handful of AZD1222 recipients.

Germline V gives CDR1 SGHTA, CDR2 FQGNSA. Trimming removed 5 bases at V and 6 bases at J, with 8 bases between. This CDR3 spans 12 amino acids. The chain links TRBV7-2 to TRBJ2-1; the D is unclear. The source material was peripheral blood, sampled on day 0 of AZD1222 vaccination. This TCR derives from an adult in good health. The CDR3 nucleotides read TGTGCCAGCAGCCCCCTACCCAATGAGCAGTTCTTC. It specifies CASSPLPNEQFF.